A single sample gave rise to the 17 T cell receptor beta chains below, sequenced in a study of shared clonotypes between healthy human individuals. Libraries were prepared by immunoSEQ multiplex PCR; TCRdb keeps only in-frame clonotypes and omits some of them. The table shows a few million clones, with roughly 92% occurring only once. The sample consisted of naive CD4+ T cells from PBMCs. Stated subset: CD45RA+ positively selected. The receptors here all came from a man between 18 and 35 years old in good health. Some clones in this sample may be carry-over from other donors' samples.

The J gene is TRBJ1-3, the V gene TRBV28, with D maybe TRBD1 (6 bases). This CDR3 region has 15 residues. Germline-derived CDR1 and CDR2 are MDHEN and SYDVKM. V dropped 4 bases and J dropped 3 bases, with 13 bases sitting between them. The CDR3 DNA follows: TGTGCCAGCAGTTCCCCGGGGGCGGGTGGAAACACCATATATTTT. As protein: CASSSPGAGGNTIYF. The full variable domain, with the rest looked up from reference TRBV28 and TRBJ1-3, is DVKVTQSSRYLVKRTGEKVFLECVQDMDHENMFWYRQDPGLGLRLIYFSYDVKMKEKGDIPEGYSVSREKKERFSLILESASTNQTSMYLCASSSPGAGGNTIYFGEGSWLTVV.

The V gene is TRBV1, the J gene TRBJ1-3. TRBV1 is an annotated pseudogene. The length of the CDR3 is 15 residues. CDR3 bases: TGCACCAGCAGCCCATTGGTAGGGCAGGCCGGTACCATATATTTT. As protein: CTSSPLVGQAGTIYF.

This clone showed up just once. The sample contains more than one DNA sequence encoding this CDR3. The rearrangement uses TRBV18 and TRBJ1-5; no clear D. The CDR3 totals 14 residues. Between the trimmed V and J ends, which lost 2 bases and 2 bases, there was a span of 7 bases. CDR1 KGHSH and CDR2 LQKENI come from the germline V gene. CDR3 protein: CASSPVAGNQPQHF. In DNA form, the CDR3 reads TGTGCCAGCTCACCAGTAGCGGGCAATCAGCCCCAGCATTTT.

V and J are TRBV7-2 and TRBJ1-3; D may be TRBD1 (5 bases). Trimming removed 2 bases from V and 1 base from J, with 9 bases in between. Germline V gives CDR1 SGHTA, CDR2 FQGNSA. The CDR3 is 15 amino acids. DNA of the CDR3: TGTGCCAGCAGCTTAAGAGGGGTTTCTGGAAACACCATATATTTT. Translation: CASSLRGVSGNTIYF.

This chain's CDR3 is CASSADSPLNEKLFF. CDR3 nucleotide sequence: TGTGCCAGCAGCGCAGACAGTCCCCTTAATGAAAAACTGTTTTTT. The chain links TRBV7-9 to TRBJ1-4, with D perhaps matching TRBD1 (5 bases). Per the germline V gene, CDR1 is SEHNR and CDR2 is FQNEAQ (reference sequence). V lost 5 bases to trimming and J lost 4 bases, with 14 bases between them. CDR3 length: 15 residues.

The rearrangement links TRBV6-6 to TRBJ1-4; the D is unclear. Trimming took 0 bases from V and 7 from J, leaving 6 bases between them. Germline loops: CDR1 MNHNY, CDR2 SVGAGI (reference sequence). CDR3 length: 13 residues. The CDR3 reads CASSYSSAEKLFF. Here the CDR3 DNA reads TGTGCCAGCAGTTACTCTTCAGCTGAAAAACTGTTTTTT.

The chain links TRBV5-1 to TRBJ2-4, with D possibly TRBD1 on 6 matching bases. V lost 0 bases to trimming and J lost 0 bases, with 10 bases between them. CDR1 is SGHRS and CDR2 is YFSETQ in the germline V gene. The CDR3 is 16 residues long. CDR3 sequence: CASSLVTGLAKNIQYF. The CDR3 DNA reads as TGCGCCAGCAGCTTGGTCACAGGGTTAGCCAAAAACATTCAGTACTTC.

The V gene is TRBV5-4, the J gene TRBJ2-2; 9 bases fit TRBD2. Unmatched junction bases numbered 3, after V lost 0 bases and J lost 0 bases. The CDR3 is 17 residues long. Germline values: CDR1 SGHNT, CDR2 YYREEE (reference sequence). The DNA for the CDR3 is TGTGCCAGCAGCTTGGCCGCGGGAGGGACGAACACCGGGGAGCTGTTTTTT. Translated: CASSLAAGGTNTGELFF.

The chain is built from TRBV29-1 and TRBJ2-7, with 8 bases aligning to TRBD2. Germline V CDR1 and CDR2: SQVTM, ANQGSEA. The CDR3 sequence is 15 residues long. V shed 5 bases and J 7 bases; nucleotides not matched to a gene: 16. In DNA, the CDR3 is TGCAGCGTTACCCGAGCGGGGGCTTTAAGGTCGGAGCAGTACTTC. This sequence encodes CSVTRAGALRSEQYF.

The V call is TRBV5-6, the J call TRBJ2-3, with a possible D match to TRBD2 (6 bases). Trimming pared 0 bases from V and 1 base from J, leaving 9 bases between. This CDR3 has 15 residues. Germline values: CDR1 SGHDT, CDR2 YYEEEE. Here the CDR3 reads CASSLALAGTDTQYF. In nucleotides, the CDR3 is TGTGCCAGCAGCTTGGCGTTAGCGGGCACAGATACGCAGTATTTT. Drawing the rest from reference TRBV5-6 and TRBJ2-3, the complete variable domain is DAGVTQSPTHLIKTRGQQVTLRCSPKSGHDTVSWYQQALGQGPQFIFQYYEEEERQRGNFPDRFSGHQFPNYSSELNVNALLLGDSALYLCASSLALAGTDTQYFGPGTRLTVL.

The CDR3 sequence: CASSRIRDNYGYTF. The CDR3 nucleotides read TGTGCCAGCAGCCGGATCAGGGATAACTATGGCTACACCTTC. The chain employs TRBV16 and TRBJ1-2, with D possibly matching TRBD1 (5 bases). This CDR3 region has 14 residues. Per germline, CDR1 KGHSY and CDR2 FQNENV. Between the trimmed V and J ends, which lost 4 bases and 1 base, there was a span of 10 bases. The full variable domain, its missing parts supplied by reference TRBV16 and TRBJ1-2, is GEEVAQTPKHLVRGEGQKAKLYCAPIKGHSYVFWYQQVLKNEFKFLISFQNENVFDETGMPKERFSAKCLPNSPCSLEIQATKLEDSAVYFCASSRIRDNYGYTFGSGTRLTVV.

The genes are TRBV7-8 and TRBJ2-1; a weak D match, TRBD1 (6 bases). V was clipped by 6 bases and J by 5 bases, with 14 bases between them. The CDR3 is 14 amino acids. Germline-derived CDR1 and CDR2 are SGHVS and FQNEAQ. The CDR3 DNA reads TGTGCCAGCAGGGAGATACAGGGAAACAATGAGCAGTTCTTC. This codes for CASREIQGNNEQFF.

The J gene is TRBJ1-4, the V gene TRBV27; TRBD1 is a possible D gene (5 bases). Per germline, CDR1 MNHEY and CDR2 SMNVEV (reference sequence). CDR3 size: 14 residues. Deletions cut 5 bases from V and 4 bases from J, with 11 bases between. CDR3 residues: CASSRSGGNEKLFF. The DNA for the CDR3 is TGTGCCAGCAGTAGATCCGGGGGTAATGAAAAACTGTTTTTT.

The sample holds one count of this clone. CDR3 in DNA: TGCGCCAGCAGACGACAGGGGATGGAGGATACGCAGTATTTT. This encodes CASRRQGMEDTQYF. The genes are TRBV5-1 and TRBJ2-3, with 8 positions matching TRBD1. The CDR3 extends over 14 amino acids. CDR1 is SGHRS and CDR2 is YFSETQ in the germline V gene. J lost 6 bases, V lost 5 bases, and 8 bases had no gene match.

The rearrangement links TRBV15 to TRBJ2-3; no clear D gene. Germline V gene sequence: CDR1 LNHNV, CDR2 YYDKDF (reference sequence). Trimming removed 1 base at V and 4 bases at J, with 12 bases between. The CDR3 runs 15 residues. The CDR3 region has the DNA TGTGCCACCAGCAGAGGAGACTCCGCGGCAGATACGCAGTATTTT. Amino acid sequence: CATSRGDSAADTQYF.

This clone was seen many times. The chain employs TRBV15 and TRBJ1-1; D unresolved. Germline-derived CDR1 and CDR2 are LNHNV and YYDKDF (reference sequence). The CDR3 contains 13 residues. The V end was cut by 0 bases, the J end by 10 bases, with 12 bases between. CDR3 protein: CATSREMVSGAFF. DNA of the CDR3: TGTGCCACCAGCAGAGAAATGGTTTCAGGAGCTTTCTTT.

This chain joins TRBV19 and TRBJ2-7, with 8 nucleotides matching TRBD1. The length of the CDR3 is 16 residues. From germline, CDR1 is LNHDA and CDR2 SQIVND (reference sequence). J was trimmed by 2 bases and V by 0 bases; bases with no gene match: 6. DNA of the CDR3: TGTGCCAGTAGTATAGATACCGGACAGGGAGCCTACGAGCAGTACTTC. Protein: CASSIDTGQGAYEQYF.